The 5 T cell receptor beta chains given below trace back to one sample, sequenced in a study of naive and memory T cell subsets. Two oligonucleotides, mixed equimolar, formed the beta constant-region primer covering TRBC1 and TRBC2. Nested alpha and beta constant-region primers with the SP2 primer drove four PCR rounds on ligated cDNA. TCRdb reprocessed the UMI-ligation and nested PCR reads via MiXCR and lists one record per CDR3 protein. This table holds roughly 130,000 distinct CDR3 sequences, 36% found once. Input material: central memory CD4+ T cells from blood. The receptors stem from a human donor in good health.

The rearrangement uses TRBV20-1 and TRBJ2-3, with 8 bases fitting TRBD1. This CDR3 has 13 amino acids. The V gene's germline CDR1 is DFQATT and CDR2 SNEGSKA (reference sequence). V dropped 6 bases and J dropped 6; count of bases not matched to a gene: 8. CDR3 protein: CSAVDRVDDTQYF. CDR3 nucleotides: TGCAGTGCCGTGGACAGGGTAGATGATACGCAGTATTTT.

The chain has TRBV10-2 and TRBJ2-5; 10 bases are shared with TRBD1. Germline-derived CDR1 and CDR2 are WSHSY and SAAADI. This CDR3 spans 19 amino acids. V lost 4 bases and J lost 2; bases outside the gene matches: 16. CDR3 sequence (DNA): TGCGCCAGCAGTGGAAAATGGACAGGGGGGAGTATCCCACAAGAGACCCAGTACTTC. This translates into CASSGKWTGGSIPQETQYF.

The CDR3 spells CASRGAGSLYEQYF. Written as DNA, the CDR3 is TGTGCCAGCCGGGGGGCGGGATCCCTCTACGAGCAGTACTTC. The chain uses TRBV28 and TRBJ2-7, with D maybe TRBD2 (7 bases). The CDR3 contains 14 residues. CDR1 MDHEN and CDR2 SYDVKM come from the germline V gene. Trimming shortened V by 8 bases and J by 3 bases, and 17 bases separated the two germline ends.

This chain uses TRBV27 with TRBJ2-1, with D perhaps matching TRBD1 (6 bases). Germline loops: CDR1 MNHEY, CDR2 SMNVEV (reference sequence). V was shortened by 0 bases and J by 8 bases, with 14 bases between the two germline ends. This CDR3 is built from 15 residues. The CDR3 bases are TGTGCCAGCAGTTTATCAGGGGGTTCCCTCGATGAGCAGTTCTTC. As protein: CASSLSGGSLDEQFF.

This chain links TRBV6-1 with TRBJ2-6, with no clear D. V gave up 7 bases and J gave up 4 bases, with 11 bases separating them. The CDR3 totals 14 residues. From germline, CDR1 is MNHNS and CDR2 SASEGT. Here the CDR3 reads CASIGVGGANVLTF. The DNA for the CDR3 is TGTGCCAGCATCGGTGTTGGCGGGGCCAACGTCCTGACTTTC.